Each of the 7 T cell receptor beta chains below was sequenced from the same sample in a study of blood T cell repertoires in COVID-19. Clones were read by immunoSEQ multiplex PCR, and TCRdb kept only the in-frame ones, dropping some. The table shows around 220,000 clones, with roughly 90% occurring only once. The sequenced sample consisted of PBMCs or T cells enriched from blood (not recorded which). Every receptor here comes from a man aged 25-40 years who had been exposed to COVID-19.

This chain joins TRBV10-3 and TRBJ1-2; D uncertain. The CDR3 is 13 residues long. Germline V gene sequence: CDR1 ENHRY, CDR2 SYGVKD. The ends were cut back, 4 bases at V and 6 bases at J, with 12 bases in the middle. In DNA, the CDR3 is TGTGCCATCAGTGCTGGGAGGCATGATGGCTACACCTTC. Encoded protein: CAISAGRHDGYTF.

The chain has TRBV11-3 and TRBJ1-1; D not certain. The V end was cut by 5 bases, the J end by 6 bases, with 22 bases between. Germline assignment: CDR1 SGHNT and CDR2 YENEEA. The CDR3 extends over 16 amino acids. Written as DNA, the CDR3 is TGTGCCAGCAGCCCCCACCCAAACGGAGCCCTTTCTGAAGCTTTCTTT. It yields the protein CASSPHPNGALSEAFF.

The V and J genes are TRBV3-1 (or the pseudogene TRBV3-2) and TRBJ1-1; maybe TRBD1 (6 bases). The V end lost 0 bases, the J end lost 0 bases, and 17 bases lay between the germline ends. The germline V gene has CDR1 LGHDT and CDR2 YNNKEL (reference sequence). CDR3 length: 18 residues. The CDR3 DNA follows: TGTGCCAGCAGCCAAGATCGGGGGGCGGATTACATGAACACTGAAGCTTTCTTT. Translated: CASSQDRGADYMNTEAFF.

The gene calls are TRBV18 and TRBJ1-1; 7 nucleotides line up with TRBD1. After removal of 4 bases from V and 1 base from J, the junction contained 3 bases not matched to a gene. Germline CDR1 reads KGHSH; CDR2 reads LQKENI. The CDR3 consists of 14 residues. The CDR3 is CASSLQGPNTEAFF. The CDR3 nucleotides read TGTGCCAGCTCACTACAGGGGCCGAACACTGAAGCTTTCTTT.

This clone was observed a single time. The CDR3 region is CASSLSGQSKTF. The CDR3 DNA reads as TGTGCCAGCAGCTTATCTGGACAATCGAAGACCTTC. The gene calls are TRBV7-9 and TRBJ1-2; the D gene is possibly TRBD1 (5 bases). From germline, CDR1 is SEHNR and CDR2 FQNEAQ (reference sequence). V shed 2 bases and J shed 14 bases, with 15 bases lying between them. The CDR3 length is 12 residues.

The chain joins TRBV5-4 to TRBJ1-1; tentatively, D is TRBD1 (5 bases). The V and J ends lost 4 bases and 5 bases respectively, with 21 bases between them. The germline V gene encodes CDR1 SGHNT and CDR2 YYREEE (reference sequence). This CDR3 has 16 amino acids. In DNA, the CDR3 is TGTGCCAGCAGCCTCCATGCGGGGACCCCTCCAACTGAAGCTTTCTTT. Encoded protein: CASSLHAGTPPTEAFF. The variable domain in full, completed from reference TRBV5-4 and TRBJ1-1, reads ETGVTQSPTHLIKTRGQQVTLRCSSQSGHNTVSWYQQALGQGPQFIFQYYREEENGRGNFPPRFSGLQFPNYSSELNVNALELDDSALYLCASSLHAGTPPTEAFFGQGTRLTVV.

Only a few counts were recorded for this clone. This chain links TRBV5-1 with TRBJ2-1; 12 bases are a match to TRBD2. This CDR3 is built from 15 residues. CDR1 SGHRS and CDR2 YFSETQ come from the germline V gene. V lost 3 bases, J lost 10 bases, and 8 bases stayed unmatched. CDR3 sequence reads: CASSSPSGGAGEQFF. DNA of the CDR3: TGCGCCAGCAGCTCCCCTAGCGGGGGGGCTGGGGAGCAGTTCTTC.